The clone carrying this TCR beta chain turned up a few times. Its antigen remains unidentified. The entry originates in a study of PD-1 blockade in mismatch repair-deficient tumors. Overall study: All were previously treated, progressing patients with eleven to twelve mismatch repair-deficient cancer types.

Every patient had mismatch repair deficiency by PCR or immunohistochemistry. The TCR-sequenced patients were a few responders to pembrolizumab. Trimming removed 5 bases at V and 6 bases at J, with 8 bases between. The CDR3 length is 11 residues. Germline V gene data show CDR1 as MNHEY and CDR2 as SVGAGI. Using immunoSEQ multiplex PCR, the repertoire was profiled, and TCRdb retains in-frame clones only, with some absent. The repertoire has around 110,000 clones, approximately 80% of them found once; the top ten carry less than 5.5%. General study points: After pembrolizumab, tumor-resident clones rose rapidly, then generally contracted before radiologic responses.

The sequenced sample was peripheral blood, obtained about 60 weeks after starting pembrolizumab. The source is an adult with mismatch repair-deficient cancer. The rearrangement joins TRBV6-5 to TRBJ2-7; the D gene is possibly TRBD1 (6 bases). The CDR3 DNA is TGTGCCAGCAGTCAGGGGAGCGAGCAGTACTTC. Residues: CASSQGSEQYF.